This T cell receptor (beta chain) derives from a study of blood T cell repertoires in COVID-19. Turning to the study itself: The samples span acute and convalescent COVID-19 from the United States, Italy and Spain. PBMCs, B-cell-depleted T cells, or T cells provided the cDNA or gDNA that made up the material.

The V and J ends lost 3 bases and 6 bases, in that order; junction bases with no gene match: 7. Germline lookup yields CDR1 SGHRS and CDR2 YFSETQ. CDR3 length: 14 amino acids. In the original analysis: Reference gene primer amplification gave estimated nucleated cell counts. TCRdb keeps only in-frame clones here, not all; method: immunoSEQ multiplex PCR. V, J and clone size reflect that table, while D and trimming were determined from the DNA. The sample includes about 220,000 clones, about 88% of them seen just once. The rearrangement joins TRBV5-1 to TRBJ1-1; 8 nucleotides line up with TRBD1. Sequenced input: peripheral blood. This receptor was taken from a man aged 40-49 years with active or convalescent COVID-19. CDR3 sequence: CASSWTGTYAEAFF. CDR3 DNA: TGCGCCAGCAGCTGGACAGGGACATATGCTGAAGCTTTCTTT.